The T cell receptor (beta chain) described here comes from a study of blood T cells in healthy people across ages. Notes on the study in general: Aged donors had fewer naive CD4+ cells and lower diversity than long-lived donors.

Through a sample-barcoded 5' primer and a J-beta primer mix, a second PCR was run for roughly 6 to 12 cycles. TCRdb fed the 5' RACE reads into MiXCR, producing one record per CDR3 protein. Among 730,000 or so distinct CDR3 sequences listed, about 43% were seen once. The CDR3 consists of 15 residues. Losses at the gene ends were 2 bases for V and 1 base for J; bases not matched to a gene: 3. Germline V gene sequence: CDR1 KGHDR, CDR2 SFDVKD. Notes on this clonotype: Antigen: not known.

The chain uses TRBV24-1 and TRBJ1-1; 7 bases agree with TRBD1. Material: blood. The receptor's source is an elderly man in good health. The CDR3 protein is CATSDSGQRNTEAFF. CDR3 in DNA: TGTGCCACCAGTGATTCGGGACAGAGGAACACTGAAGCTTTCTTT.